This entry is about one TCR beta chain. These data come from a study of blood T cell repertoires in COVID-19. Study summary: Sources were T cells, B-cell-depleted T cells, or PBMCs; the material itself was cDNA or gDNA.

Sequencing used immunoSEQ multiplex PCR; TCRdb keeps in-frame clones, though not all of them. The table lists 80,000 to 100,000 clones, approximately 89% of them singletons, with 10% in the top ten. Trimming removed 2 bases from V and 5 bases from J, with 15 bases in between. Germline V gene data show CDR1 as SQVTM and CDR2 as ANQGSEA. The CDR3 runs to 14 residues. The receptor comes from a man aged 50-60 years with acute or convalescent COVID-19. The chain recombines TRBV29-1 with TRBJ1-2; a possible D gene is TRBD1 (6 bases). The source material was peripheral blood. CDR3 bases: TGCAGCGTTGAAAGACCCGGGACACGTTATGGCTACACCTTC. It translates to CSVERPGTRYGYTF.